Reported below is one TCR beta chain. The record originates from a study of blood T cell repertoires in COVID-19. Study information: T cells, B-cell-depleted T cells, or PBMCs provided the cDNA or gDNA that served as material.

V lost 1 base, J lost 6 bases, and 4 bases stayed unmatched. The germline gives CDR1 MNHEY, CDR2 SVGEGT. The CDR3 loop spans 16 amino acids. Participant ages covered roughly 18 to 89 years across about 25 US areas. Authors' analysis steps: For nucleated cells, counts were estimated from reference gene primer amplification. Measured with immunoSEQ multiplex PCR; TCRdb has only the in-frame clones, and not every one. V and J calls and clone size are copied from that table; D and trimming were computed from the DNA. The data show 200,000 or so clones, 75% to 90% seen once. This TCR was sampled from a woman aged 40 to 50 with acute COVID-19. The chain carries TRBV6-2 or TRBV6-3 and TRBJ2-1; TRBD2 agrees at 12 bases. The sequenced material came from PBMCs or T cells enriched from blood (not recorded which). CDR3 sequence (DNA): TGTGCCAGCAGTTACTTCCTAGCGGGGGGGCTCAATGAGCAGTTCTTC. Protein sequence: CASSYFLAGGLNEQFF.